These 14 T cell receptor beta chains share one sample of origin, sequenced in a study of cytomegalovirus exposure and HLA in healthy donors. Both 60 Vbeta primers and 13 Jbeta primers went into the PCR. Profiling relied on immunoSEQ multiplex PCR, and the TCRdb table lists in-frame clones only, not all of them. The table for this sample gives 60,000 to 80,000 clones. Sequenced input: PBMCs. These receptors came from a boy between 10 and 17 years old in good health and CMV-seronegative.

The rearrangement links TRBV29-1 to TRBJ2-2, with D possibly matching TRBD2 (6 bases). This CDR3 region has 11 residues. Between the trimmed V and J ends, which lost 7 bases and 5 bases, there was a span of 8 bases. Germline assignment: CDR1 SQVTM and CDR2 ANQGSEA. CDR3 coding DNA: TGCAGCGGGAGGGGAACCGGGGAGCTGTTTTTT. Protein: CSGRGTGELFF.

The J gene is TRBJ2-1, the V gene TRBV5-1; 10 nucleotides line up with TRBD2. Trimming removed 4 bases from V and 7 bases from J; junction bases left unmatched: 8. The CDR3 contains 15 residues. Germline V gene lookup returns CDR1 SGHRS and CDR2 YFSETQ. CDR3 bases: TGCGCCAGCAGCGGATCTAGCGGGAGTGGAAATGAGCAGTTCTTC. Translated, it gives CASSGSSGSGNEQFF.

The chain links TRBV14 to TRBJ2-7; 7 bases agree with TRBD2. The CDR3 contains 15 residues. V was pared by 1 base and J by 9 bases, with 12 bases of the junction left unmatched. Germline CDR1 is SGHDN and CDR2 is FVKESK. CDR3 region: CASSQGATSHEGQYF. The CDR3 bases are TGTGCCAGCAGCCAAGGGGCGACTAGCCACGAAGGGCAGTACTTC.

The chain employs TRBV7-9 and TRBJ2-1; 10 nucleotides line up with TRBD2. This CDR3 comprises 16 residues. The trim removed 5 bases at V and 4 bases at J, leaving 8 bases unmatched. Germline lookup yields CDR1 SEHNR and CDR2 FQNEAQ (reference sequence). This CDR3 is CASSPLSGGTYNEQFF. DNA for the CDR3: TGTGCCAGCAGCCCACTTAGCGGGGGGACTTACAATGAGCAGTTCTTC.

The rearrangement joins TRBV23-1 to TRBJ2-7; the match to TRBD1 covers 9 bases. TRBV23-1 is filed as an ORF, its function uncertain. The J segment lost 4 bases and the V segment lost 3 bases, leaving 16 bases of the junction unmatched. This CDR3 comprises 18 residues. CDR3 nucleotides: TGCGCCAGCAGTCAGCCTCCAATAACAGGGGGCAAAGCTTACGAGCAGTACTTC. Translating it yields CASSQPPITGGKAYEQYF.

Details on this clone: Germline and junction disagree at one end, which may indicate a read error. The chain recombines TRBV30 with TRBJ2-5, with 8 bases matching TRBD1. Germline V lookup: CDR1 GTSNPN, CDR2 SVGIG (reference sequence). The CDR3 contains 15 residues. The CDR3 region has the DNA TGTGCCGGGAGTGTACTTGACAGGGGAGGAGAGACCCAGTACTTC. Residues: CAGSVLDRGGETQYF.

J is TRBJ1-1 and V is TRBV4-1, with D possibly matching TRBD1 (6 bases). The CDR3 spans 12 residues. Germline loops: CDR1 MGHRA, CDR2 YSYEKL. V was shortened by 5 bases and J by 10 bases, with 14 bases between the two germline ends. The DNA for the CDR3 is TGCGCCAGCAGCTCGACAGGAGATGGAGCTTTCTTT. This translates into CASSSTGDGAFF.

DNA of the CDR3: TGTGCCAGCTCACCACTCGAAACAACTCGGGGCACTGAAGCTTTCTTT. Amino acids: CASSPLETTRGTEAFF. The J gene is TRBJ1-1, the V gene TRBV18; D gene unclear. Per the germline V gene, CDR1 is KGHSH and CDR2 is LQKENI. The ends were cut back, 1 base at V and 4 bases at J, with 16 bases in the middle. There are 16 residues in the CDR3.

The chain recombines TRBV6-1 with TRBJ2-5; D not resolved. Trimming shortened V by 7 bases and J by 5 bases, and 11 bases separated the two germline ends. This CDR3 comprises 12 residues. Germline V CDR1 and CDR2: MNHNS, SASEGT. CDR3 amino acids: CASTRNWETQYF. Here the CDR3 DNA reads TGTGCCAGCACCAGGAACTGGGAGACCCAGTACTTC.

The chain carries TRBV19 and TRBJ2-2, with TRBD1 identical over 9 bases. The CDR3 sequence is 16 residues long. Germline CDR1 and CDR2: LNHDA and SQIVND (reference sequence). J was trimmed by 6 bases and V by 0 bases; bases with no gene match: 5. The CDR3 protein is CASSIEGTGYPGELFF. The DNA of the CDR3 is TGTGCCAGTAGTATAGAGGGGACAGGGTATCCCGGGGAGCTGTTTTTT.

DNA of the CDR3: TGTGCCAGCGTTCAGCCAGGGACAGGGAATCAGCCCCAGCATTTT. Its translation is CASVQPGTGNQPQHF. This chain uses TRBV19 with TRBJ1-5; TRBD1 matches at 9 bases. The CDR3 covers 15 residues. J lost 4 bases, V lost 9 bases, and 10 bases had no gene match. CDR1 and CDR2 (germline): LNHDA, SQIVND (reference sequence). Full variable domain (rest looked up from reference TRBV19 and TRBJ1-5): DGGITQSPKYLFRKEGQNVTLSCEQNLNHDAMYWYRQDPGQGLRLIYYSQIVNDFQKGDIAEGYSVSREKKESFPLTVTSAQKNPTAFYLCASVQPGTGNQPQHFGDGTRLSIL.

This chain uses TRBV18 with TRBJ1-1; 7 positions match TRBD1. The CDR3 is made up of 12 amino acids. V was pared by 0 bases and J by 8 bases, with 0 bases of the junction left unmatched. Germline values: CDR1 KGHSH, CDR2 LQKENI. DNA of the CDR3: TGTGCCAGCTCACCACCGGGACAGGAAGCTTTCTTT. Translating gives CASSPPGQEAFF. Full variable domain (outside the CDR3, taken from reference TRBV18 and TRBJ1-1): NAGVMQNPRHLVRRRGQEARLRCSPMKGHSHVYWYRQLPEEGLKFMVYLQKENIIDESGMPKERFSAEFPKEGPSILRIQQVVRGDSAAYFCASSPPGQEAFFGQGTRLTVV.

V is TRBV6-1 and J is TRBJ2-4; D perhaps matches TRBD2 (7 bases). Between the trimmed V and J ends, which lost 3 bases and 6 bases, there was a span of 12 bases. The V gene's germline CDR1 is MNHNS and CDR2 SASEGT. This CDR3 comprises 14 residues. CDR3 in DNA: TGTGCCAGCAGTGATTGGGGGGGCCGAAACATTCAGTACTTC. Its translation: CASSDWGGRNIQYF.

V is TRBV29-1 and J is TRBJ2-1; 9 bases fit TRBD2. The CDR3 is made up of 18 amino acids. Germline values: CDR1 SQVTM, CDR2 ANQGSEA. The trim removed 6 bases at V and 8 bases at J, leaving 23 bases unmatched. The DNA of the CDR3 is TGCAGCGTGGGGGAGGGGGACGGCGGGAGGGCCTGTGGCGATGAGCAGTTCTTC. Residues: CSVGEGDGGRACGDEQFF.